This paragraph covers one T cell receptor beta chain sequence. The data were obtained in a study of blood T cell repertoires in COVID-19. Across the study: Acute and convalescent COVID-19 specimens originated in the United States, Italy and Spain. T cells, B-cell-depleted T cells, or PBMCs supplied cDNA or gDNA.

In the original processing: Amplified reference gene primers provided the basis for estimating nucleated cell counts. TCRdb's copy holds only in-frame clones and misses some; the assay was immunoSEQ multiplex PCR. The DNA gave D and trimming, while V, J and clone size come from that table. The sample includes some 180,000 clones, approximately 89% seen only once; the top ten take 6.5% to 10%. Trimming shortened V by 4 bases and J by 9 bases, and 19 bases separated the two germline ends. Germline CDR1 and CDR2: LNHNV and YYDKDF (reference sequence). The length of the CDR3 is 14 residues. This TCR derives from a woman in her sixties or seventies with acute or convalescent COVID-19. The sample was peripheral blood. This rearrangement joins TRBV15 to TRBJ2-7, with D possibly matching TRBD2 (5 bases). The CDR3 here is CATSTRTQPGGQYF. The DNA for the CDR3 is TGTGCCACCAGCACCAGAACCCAACCCGGAGGGCAGTACTTC.